A selection of T cell receptor beta chains follows, all from one sample in a study of T cell responses to AZD1222 COVID-19 vaccine. Sequenced by immunoSEQ multiplex PCR; TCRdb stores in-frame clones only, minus some. This sample has under 95,000 clones, with approximately 88% found just once. The material sequenced was peripheral blood, taken on day 0 of AZD1222 vaccination. These receptors all stem from an adult in good health. Both conserved end residues are part of each CDR3. The D gene is left open where the match is weak. Clone size is not always given. Where it is, it says once, few, many or a class for expanded clones.

once | TRBJ1-1 | TRBD1 | TRBV14 | CASSQEMGTGGRKETEAFF | TGTGCCAGCAGCCAAGAGATGGGGACAGGGGGCCGAAAGGAGACTGAAGCTTTCTTT
. | TRBJ1-5 | TRBD1 | TRBV6-5 | CASLTGGGNQPQHF | TGTGCCAGCCTGACAGGGGGGGGCAATCAGCCCCAGCATTTT
. | TRBJ2-1 | . | TRBV27 | CASSIDFSSYNEQFF | TGTGCCAGCAGCATAGACTTCAGCTCCTACAATGAGCAGTTCTTC
. | TRBJ2-1 | . | TRBV7-9 | CASSLGPLNEQFF | TGTGCCAGCAGCTTAGGACCCCTTAATGAGCAGTTCTTC
. | TRBJ1-5 | . | TRBV2 | CASSEIGRGWQPQHF | TGTGCCAGCAGTGAAATAGGCAGGGGCTGGCAGCCCCAGCATTTT
. | TRBJ1-6 | TRBD1 | TRBV9 | CASSVDRVSSPLHF | TGTGCCAGCAGCGTGGACAGGGTGAGTTCACCCCTCCACTTT
. | TRBJ2-5 | . | TRBV5-6 | CASSLGERPGRGETQYF | TGTGCCAGCAGCTTGGGTGAAAGACCAGGCCGAGGAGAGACCCAGTACTTC
. | TRBJ1-2 | TRBD1 | TRBV10-3 | CAISETRDSYGYTF | TGTGCCATCAGTGAGACACGGGACAGCTATGGCTACACCTTC
. | TRBJ2-5 | TRBD2 | TRBV29-1 | CSVGLAGVGGTQYF | TGCAGCGTTGGACTAGCGGGAGTTGGGGGGACCCAGTACTTC
. | TRBJ1-4 | . | TRBV18 | CASWPGLAGGKLFF | TGTGCCAGCTGGCCGGGACTTGCGGGAGGGAAACTGTTTTTT
. | TRBJ1-2 | . | TRBV7-9 | CASSLATSLYGYTF | TGTGCCAGCAGCTTAGCGACCAGTCTCTATGGCTACACCTTC
. | TRBJ2-1 | TRBD2 | TRBV2 | CASKGLAGVGEQFF | TGTGCCAGCAAGGGACTAGCGGGAGTCGGGGAGCAGTTCTTC
. | TRBJ1-2 | . | TRBV5-1 | CASSLGPLGGYTF | TGCGCCAGCAGCCTGGGCCCCCTGGGTGGCTACACCTTC
. | TRBJ1-2 | . | TRBV2 | CASKQFGYGYTF | TGTGCCAGCAAACAATTTGGCTATGGCTACACCTTC
few | TRBJ1-2 | . | TRBV28 | CASSPYQSSNYGYTF | TGTGCCAGCAGTCCCTACCAGAGTAGCAACTATGGCTACACCTTC
. | TRBJ2-7 | TRBD2 | TRBV24-1 | CATSEGSGRTPYEQYF | TGTGCCACCAGTGAGGGTAGCGGGAGGACCCCCTACGAGCAGTACTTC
once | TRBJ1-2 | . | TRBV2 | CASSRLFLGGYTF | TGTGCCAGCAGTAGGCTTTTCCTGGGAGGCTACACCTTC
. | TRBJ1-1 | . | TRBV28 | CASSSALSGTEAFF | TGTGCCAGCAGTTCAGCCCTCAGCGGCACTGAAGCTTTCTTT
few | TRBJ1-1 | . | TRBV4-1 | CASSQGGLEAFF | TGCGCCAGCAGCCAAGGCGGGCTTGAAGCTTTCTTT
. | TRBJ1-2 | . | TRBV2 | CASRVGVGLYGYTF | TGTGCCAGCCGAGTGGGAGTGGGACTATATGGCTACACCTTC
. | TRBJ2-1 | . | TRBV2 | CASSRGSSAYNEQFF | TGTGCCAGCAGCAGAGGCTCCTCAGCTTACAATGAGCAGTTCTTC
. | TRBJ1-1 | . | TRBV6-6 | CASSLDKRTEAFF | TGTGCCAGCAGCCTGGACAAGCGCACTGAAGCTTTCTTT
. | TRBJ1-5 | . | TRBV27 | CASSLSVGQGTNQPQHF | TGTGCCAGCAGTTTATCAGTCGGTCAGGGGACGAATCAGCCCCAGCATTTT
. | TRBJ2-1 | TRBD2 | TRBV18 | CASSPPGLAGGDEQFF | TGTGCCAGCTCACCACCCGGACTAGCGGGAGGGGATGAGCAGTTCTTC
few | TRBJ2-7 | . | TRBV5-1 | CASAGNSGTGLYEQYF | TGCGCCAGCGCTGGTAATAGCGGGACAGGGCTCTACGAGCAGTACTTC
. | TRBJ1-5 | . | TRBV4-1 | CASSQGQADNQPQHF | TGCGCCAGCAGCCAGGGACAAGCGGACAATCAGCCCCAGCATTTT
once | TRBJ1-2 | . | TRBV2 | CATVYHYGYTF | TGTGCCACGGTTTATCACTATGGCTACACCTTC
once | TRBJ1-1 | TRBD1 | TRBV28 | CASRMTGGNTEAFF | TGTGCCAGCAGAATGACAGGGGGGAACACTGAAGCTTTCTTT
. | TRBJ1-1 | . | TRBV4-1 | CASSFRSSNYGEAFF | TGCGCCAGCAGCTTCCGGAGCTCGAACTACGGCGAAGCTTTCTTT
. | TRBJ2-2 | . | TRBV6-1 | CASSEQGQSTGELFF | TGTGCCAGCAGTGAGCAGGGACAAAGCACCGGGGAGCTGTTTTTT